The 22 T cell receptor beta chains listed next were all sequenced from one sample in a study of blood T cell repertoires in COVID-19. TCRdb keeps only in-frame clones here, not all; method: immunoSEQ multiplex PCR. The data show about 95,000 clones, roughly 86% seen once. Sequenced input: peripheral blood. The receptors come from a human donor in a cohort sampled during active COVID-19.

This sequence joins TRBV4-1 and TRBJ1-3; no definite D call. Germline V gives CDR1 MGHRA, CDR2 YSYEKL. With 1 base removed from V and 0 bases from J, the gap between germline ends came to 7 bases. There are 15 residues in the CDR3. The CDR3 nucleotides read TGCGCCAGCAGCCAAGTTCTGAGCTCTGGAAACACCATATATTTT. Translation gives CASSQVLSSGNTIYF.

The chain is built from TRBV5-1 and TRBJ1-1; 12 bases fit TRBD1. The germline V gene encodes CDR1 SGHRS and CDR2 YFSETQ. This CDR3 has 16 amino acids. V gave up 4 bases and J gave up 4 bases; unmatched junction bases: 8. In DNA form, the CDR3 reads TGCGCCAGCAGCACGGGACAGGGGGCGCTCAGCACTGAAGCTTTCTTT. Protein product: CASSTGQGALSTEAFF. Full variable domain (outside the CDR3, taken from reference TRBV5-1 and TRBJ1-1): KAGVTQTPRYLIKTRGQQVTLSCSPISGHRSVSWYQQTPGQGLQFLFEYFSETQRNKGNFPGRFSGRQFSNSRSEMNVSTLELGDSALYLCASSTGQGALSTEAFFGQGTRLTVV.

V is TRBV7-2 and J is TRBJ2-3; D uncertain. Germline lookup yields CDR1 SGHTA and CDR2 FQGNSA. V lost 5 bases to trimming and J lost 6 bases, with 18 bases between them. The CDR3 spans 15 residues. CDR3 sequence (DNA): TGTGCCAGCAGCCCCATGATATCCGGGTGGGATACGCAGTATTTT. As protein: CASSPMISGWDTQYF.

J is TRBJ2-1 and V is TRBV7-6; 7 bases line up with TRBD2. The V segment lost 5 bases and the J segment 9 bases; nucleotides outside the gene matches: 1. Germline V gene data show CDR1 as SGHVS and CDR2 as FNYEAQ. This CDR3 comprises 11 residues. CDR3 nucleotide sequence: TGTGCCAGCAGCCCGGGGGGTGAGCAGTTCTTC. Translated: CASSPGGEQFF.

The V and J genes are TRBV7-9 and TRBJ2-2, with TRBD1 matching 7 bases. V lost 5 bases to trimming and J lost 0 bases; unmatched junction nucleotides: 9. CDR1 and CDR2 from the germline V gene are SEHNR and FQNEAQ (reference sequence). The CDR3 length is 17 residues. DNA for the CDR3: TGTGCCAGCAGCAGACGACAGGGCCCAGCGAACACCGGGGAGCTGTTTTTT. Amino acid sequence: CASSRRQGPANTGELFF.

The chain has TRBV5-4 and TRBJ2-7; D remains ambiguous. This CDR3 comprises 13 residues. The ends were cut back, 1 base at V and 0 bases at J, with 5 bases in the middle. Germline loops: CDR1 SGHNT, CDR2 YYREEE (reference sequence). As DNA, the CDR3 is TGTGCCAGCAGCTTGACAAGCTCCTACGAGCAGTACTTC. This codes for CASSLTSSYEQYF. The complete variable domain, with remaining parts taken from reference TRBV5-4 and TRBJ2-7, reads ETGVTQSPTHLIKTRGQQVTLRCSSQSGHNTVSWYQQALGQGPQFIFQYYREEENGRGNFPPRFSGLQFPNYSSELNVNALELDDSALYLCASSLTSSYEQYFGPGTRLTVT.

This chain uses TRBV6-2 or TRBV6-3 with TRBJ1-1, with TRBD1 identical over 9 bases. J lost 6 bases, V lost 2 bases, and 10 bases had no gene match. The CDR3 length is 16 residues. CDR1 is MNHEY and CDR2 is SVGEGT in the germline V gene. CDR3 coding DNA: TGTGCCAGCAGTTACGGTAAGGGAAACAGGGGGCCTGAAGCTTTCTTT. Protein sequence: CASSYGKGNRGPEAFF.

The V and J genes are TRBV29-1 and TRBJ2-5, with 10 bases lining up with TRBD2. The CDR3 totals 16 residues. CDR1 is SQVTM and CDR2 is ANQGSEA in the germline V gene. The V segment lost 1 base and the J segment 3 bases; nucleotides outside the gene matches: 8. The CDR3 sequence is CSVEVRRLAGEETQYF. The CDR3 coding sequence is TGCAGCGTTGAAGTTCGCCGTCTAGCGGGGGAAGAGACCCAGTACTTC.

The rearrangement uses TRBV5-1 and TRBJ1-2; D might be TRBD1 (5 bases). This CDR3 is built from 12 residues. Per the germline V gene, CDR1 is SGHRS and CDR2 is YFSETQ. Trimming removed 6 bases from V and 3 bases from J, with 9 bases in between. CDR3 coding DNA: TGCGCCAGCACCCAGGGCTACTATGGCTACACCTTC. It yields the protein CASTQGYYGYTF.

This chain links TRBV28 with TRBJ1-2, with 8 bases fitting TRBD1. This CDR3 has 12 amino acids. CDR1 is MDHEN and CDR2 is SYDVKM in the germline V gene. Trimming removed 10 bases from V and 2 bases from J; junction bases left unmatched: 3. The CDR3 sequence is CANQGANYGYTF. The CDR3 coding sequence is TGTGCCAACCAGGGGGCAAACTATGGCTACACCTTC.

This sequence joins TRBV7-3 and TRBJ1-1, with D maybe TRBD1 (6 bases). Germline V gene data show CDR1 as SGHTA and CDR2 as FQGTGA. The CDR3 covers 13 residues. V was cut by 4 bases and J by 6 bases, with 12 bases left in between. The DNA for the CDR3 is TGTGCCAGCAGCTCGAACAGGGTAGCTGAAGCTTTCTTT. Encoded protein: CASSSNRVAEAFF.

This clone was seen more than once but under ten times. The chain recombines TRBV7-8 with TRBJ2-5; 8 bases are a match to TRBD1. This CDR3 contains 16 residues. Germline CDR1 reads SGHVS; CDR2 reads FQNEAQ. J gave up 1 base and V 1 base, and 5 bases lay outside the gene matches. For the CDR3, the DNA is TGTGCCAGCAGCTTAGGGACAGGGTTGTCCCAAGAGACCCAGTACTTC. It yields the protein CASSLGTGLSQETQYF.

This clone turned up a few times. The chain links TRBV7-9 to TRBJ2-1, with D perhaps matching TRBD2 (7 bases). The CDR3 is 14 amino acids. V lost 0 bases to trimming and J lost 6 bases, with 9 bases between them. Germline V lookup: CDR1 SEHNR, CDR2 FQNEAQ (reference sequence). The DNA of the CDR3 is TGTGCCAGCAGCTTAGCGGGGGGGCTCAATGAGCAGTTCTTC. Translation: CASSLAGGLNEQFF.

The chain combines TRBV7-3 with TRBJ2-3, with no clear D. Per germline, CDR1 SGHTA and CDR2 FQGTGA. The CDR3 extends over 14 amino acids. V dropped 4 bases and J dropped 6 bases, with 14 bases sitting between them. The CDR3 DNA reads as TGTGCCAGCAGCTCCTCAGGCGTGCAGGATACGCAGTATTTT. Translated, it gives CASSSSGVQDTQYF. Full variable domain (remainder filled in from reference TRBV7-3 and TRBJ2-3): GAGVSQTPSNKVTEKGKYVELRCDPISGHTALYWYRQSLGQGPEFLIYFQGTGAADDSGLPNDRFFAVRPEGSVSTLKIQRTERGDSAVYLCASSSSGVQDTQYFGPGTRLTVL.

This chain connects TRBV5-8 to TRBJ2-1; D may be TRBD2 (6 bases). CDR3 length: 15 amino acids. Germline V gives CDR1 SGHTS, CDR2 YDEGEE. V gave up 3 bases and J gave up 0 bases, with 10 bases separating them. The DNA for the CDR3 is TGTGCCAGCAGCTCGGGGGTGAGCTCCTACAATGAGCAGTTCTTC. Protein: CASSSGVSSYNEQFF.

The chain carries TRBV11-1 and TRBJ2-3; D may be TRBD2 (6 bases). Trimming stripped 8 bases from V and 1 base from J, with 13 bases between. Per germline, CDR1 SGHAT and CDR2 FQDESV (reference sequence). The CDR3 consists of 14 residues. CDR3 DNA: TGTGCCAGCGGAACGGGGGATGGCACAGATACGCAGTATTTT. It codes for CASGTGDGTDTQYF. Drawing the rest from reference TRBV11-1 and TRBJ2-3, the complete variable domain is EAEVAQSPRYKITEKSQAVAFWCDPISGHATLYWYRQILGQGPELLVQFQDESVVDDSQLPKDRFSAERLKGVDSTLKIQPAELGDSAMYLCASGTGDGTDTQYFGPGTRLTVL.

DNA for the CDR3: TGTGCCAGCAGTTACTCGATAGCGGGGGGGAACCAAGAGACCCAGTACTTC. Amino acids: CASSYSIAGGNQETQYF. The chain employs TRBV6-2 or TRBV6-3 and TRBJ2-5, with 11 positions matching TRBD2. The CDR3 has 17 amino acids. The V gene end was trimmed by 0 bases and the J gene end by 0 bases; junction bases not matched to a gene: 3. Per germline, CDR1 MNHEY and CDR2 SVGEGT.

The J gene is TRBJ1-5, the V gene TRBV12-3 or TRBV12-4; 8 bases are a match to TRBD1. The length of the CDR3 is 13 residues. J gave up 6 bases and V 10 bases, and 8 bases lay outside the gene matches. For the CDR3, the DNA is TGTGCCAAACCGGGACAGGTATTTCAGCCCCAGCATTTT. It translates to CAKPGQVFQPQHF.

CDR3 region: CASSVGWVGRGSNQPQHF. DNA for the CDR3: TGTGCCAGCAGCGTTGGATGGGTGGGCAGGGGAAGCAATCAGCCCCAGCATTTT. The chain links TRBV9 to TRBJ1-5; maybe TRBD1 (6 bases). The V gene's germline CDR1 is SGDLS and CDR2 YYNGEE. The CDR3 length is 18 residues. V was clipped by 2 bases and J by 1 base, with 19 bases between them.

This chain uses TRBV5-1 with TRBJ2-3; 9 bases match TRBD2. The V segment lost 0 bases and the J segment 8 bases; nucleotides outside the gene matches: 7. The CDR3 is 15 residues long. CDR1 and CDR2 (germline): SGHRS, YFSETQ. CDR3 DNA sequence: TGCGCCAGCAGCTTGGTGGTGCGGGGGGGCGCTACGCAGTATTTT. As protein: CASSLVVRGGATQYF.

This clone has just a few counts. The chain is built from TRBV27 and TRBJ2-7, with TRBD2 as a possible D gene (5 bases). V was cut by 7 bases and J by 0 bases, with 10 bases left in between. Germline-derived CDR1 and CDR2 are MNHEY and SMNVEV (reference sequence). The CDR3 has 13 amino acids. In DNA form, the CDR3 reads TGTGCCAGCAAGGCCGGGAACTCCTACGAGCAGTACTTC. As protein: CASKAGNSYEQYF.

The chain carries TRBV3-1 (or the pseudogene TRBV3-2) and TRBJ2-4; perhaps TRBD2 as D (6 bases). This CDR3 has 13 residues. Germline V gene data show CDR1 as LGHDT and CDR2 as YNNKEL (reference sequence). Trimming took 5 bases from V and 6 from J, leaving 11 bases between them. The CDR3, as DNA: TGTGCCAGCAGCTATACGGGAGTAAACATTCAGTACTTC. Residues: CASSYTGVNIQYF.